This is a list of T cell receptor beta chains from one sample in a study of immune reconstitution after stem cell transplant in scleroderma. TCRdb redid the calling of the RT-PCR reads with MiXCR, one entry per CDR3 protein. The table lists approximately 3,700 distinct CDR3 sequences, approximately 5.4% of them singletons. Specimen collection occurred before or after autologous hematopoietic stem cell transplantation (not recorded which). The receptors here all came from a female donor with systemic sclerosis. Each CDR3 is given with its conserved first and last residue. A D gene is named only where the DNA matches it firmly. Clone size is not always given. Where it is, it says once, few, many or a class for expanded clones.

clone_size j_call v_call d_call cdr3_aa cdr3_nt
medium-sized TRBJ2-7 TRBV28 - CASSFLTAPYEQYF TGTGCCAGCAGTTTCCTGACAGCGCCCTACGAGCAGTACTTC
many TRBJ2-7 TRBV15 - CATSRSSGIAYEQYF TGTGCCACCAGCAGGTCATCCGGAATCGCCTACGAGCAGTACTTC
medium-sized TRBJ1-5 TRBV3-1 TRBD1 CASSQDQRQGVAQPQHF TGTGCCAGCAGCCAAGATCAAAGACAGGGGGTTGCTCAGCCCCAGCATTTT
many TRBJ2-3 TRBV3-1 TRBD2 CASTQKTRGPLASTDTQYF TGTGCCAGCACCCAAAAAACGCGGGGACCACTAGCGTCCACAGATACGCAGTATTTT
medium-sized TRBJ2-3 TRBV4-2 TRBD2 CASSLSGLAGGDTQYF TGTGCCAGCAGCCTATCGGGACTAGCGGGAGGAGATACGCAGTATTTT
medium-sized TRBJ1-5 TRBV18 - CASSPPTGPQHF TGTGCCAGCTCACCTCCTACGGGGCCCCAGCATTTT
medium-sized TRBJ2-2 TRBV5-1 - CASSSIAVANTGELFF TGCGCCAGCAGCTCGATAGCGGTTGCGAACACCGGGGAGCTGTTTTTT
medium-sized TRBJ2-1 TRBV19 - CASSIPGKYNEQFF TGTGCCAGTAGTATTCCCGGTAAATACAATGAGCAGTTCTTC
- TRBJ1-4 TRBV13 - CASSKYGGAYEKLFF TGTGCCAGCAGCAAGTATGGGGGCGCGTATGAAAAACTGTTTTTT
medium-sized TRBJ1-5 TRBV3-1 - CASSHSGVGFFSNQPQHF TGTGCCAGCAGCCACTCTGGGGTTGGTTTTTTTAGCAATCAGCCCCAGCATTTT
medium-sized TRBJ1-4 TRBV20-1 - CSAKGATNEKLFF TGCAGTGCTAAGGGAGCAACTAATGAAAAACTGTTTTTT
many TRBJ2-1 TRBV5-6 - CASSFLARTYNEQFF TGTGCCAGCAGCTTTCTAGCGCGGACCTACAATGAGCAGTTCTTC
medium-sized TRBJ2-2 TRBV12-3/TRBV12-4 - CASSLGRNTGELFF TGTGCCAGCAGTTTGGGGCGGAACACCGGGGAGCTGTTTTTT
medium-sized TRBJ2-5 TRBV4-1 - CASSQGPGKGEETQYF TGCGCCAGCAGCCAAGGTCCTGGAAAAGGGGAAGAGACCCAGTACTTC
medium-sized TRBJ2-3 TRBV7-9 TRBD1 CASSPGGQGRDTQYF TGTGCCAGCAGCCCCGGGGGACAGGGGAGAGATACGCAGTATTTT
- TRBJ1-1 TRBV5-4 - CASSRGVAEAFF TGTGCCAGCAGCCGGGGGGTCGCTGAAGCTTTCTTT
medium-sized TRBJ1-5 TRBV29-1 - CSAGWSNQPQHF TGCAGCGCCGGATGGAGCAATCAGCCCCAGCATTTT
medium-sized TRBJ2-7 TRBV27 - CASSLGGLEQYF TGTGCCAGCAGTTTAGGGGGGCTCGAGCAGTACTTC
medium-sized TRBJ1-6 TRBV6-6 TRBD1 CASSNPQGAYSPLHF TGTGCCAGCAGCAATCCCCAGGGGGCCTATTCACCCCTCCACTTT
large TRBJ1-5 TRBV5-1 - CASRPEPNQPQHF TGCGCCAGCAGGCCGGAACCCAATCAGCCCCAGCATTTT
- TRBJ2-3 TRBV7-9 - CTSRAVLQIDTDTQYF TGTACCAGCAGAGCCGTCTTACAGATAGACACAGATACGCAGTATTTT
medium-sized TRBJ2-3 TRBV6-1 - CASSGRGTESQYF TGTGCCAGCAGTGGCCGAGGGACGGAGTCGCAGTATTTT
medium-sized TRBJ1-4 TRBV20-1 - CSARQGSGDEKLFF TGCAGTGCTAGGCAGGGGTCAGGGGATGAAAAACTGTTTTTT
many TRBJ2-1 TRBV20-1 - CSAREEGGSYNEQFF TGCAGTGCTAGAGAAGAGGGCGGGTCCTACAATGAGCAGTTCTTC
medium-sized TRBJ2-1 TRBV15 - CATSRTPGLSYNEQFF TGTGCCACCAGCCGAACCCCCGGGCTTTCCTACAATGAGCAGTTCTTC
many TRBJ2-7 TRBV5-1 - CASSWGDISYEQYF TGCGCCAGCAGTTGGGGGGACATCTCCTACGAGCAGTACTTC